This TCR beta chain was retrieved from a study of CD8 T cells in ankylosing spondylitis. Study-wide findings and caveats: It was reported that disease-linked clones were significantly enriched in matched ankylosing spondylitis synovial fluid. Among TCR beta sequences, a motif of eight highly homologous variants appeared characteristic of ankylosing spondylitis blood. Several of the motif variants were reported before in synovial fluid and blood from reactive arthritis.

This clonotype turned up a few times. As yet, its antigen is unknown. In germline, CDR1 is LGHNA, CDR2 YSLEER. The CDR3 length is 17 residues. The V segment lost 0 bases and the J segment 8 bases; nucleotides outside the gene matches: 9. TCR beta libraries were made by quantitative 5'-RACE with molecular barcodes. TCRdb analysed the 5' RACE reads with MiXCR anew, one entry per CDR3 protein. The table lists 200,000 to 250,000 distinct CDR3 sequences, approximately 7.3% of them singletons. Material for sequencing was blood, either unsorted or a sorted T cell fraction (not recorded which). The V gene is TRBV4-3, the J gene TRBJ2-2, with 10 bases lining up with TRBD1. The clonotype comes from a male donor with ankylosing spondylitis. The CDR3 loop reads CASSQDWGQGLSGELFF. In DNA, the CDR3 is TGCGCCAGCAGCCAAGACTGGGGACAGGGGCTTTCTGGGGAGCTGTTTTTT.